One and the same sample provided the 14 T cell receptor beta chains below, sequenced in a study of T cells after yellow fever vaccination. TCRdb redid the calling of the 5' RACE reads with MiXCR, one entry per CDR3 protein. The profile shows a few hundred thousand distinct CDR3 sequences, around 9.3% of them singletons. This specimen consisted of CD4+ T cells sorted from PBMCs, obtained 5 days after the yellow fever booster vaccination. These receptors were collected from a man aged 18 to 35 who received the YFV17D yellow fever vaccine.

This clonotype appeared a few times. V and J are TRBV10-3 and TRBJ2-7; TRBD1 agrees at 9 bases. In germline, CDR1 is ENHRY, CDR2 SYGVKD. The V segment lost 5 bases and the J segment 6 bases; nucleotides outside the gene matches: 2. There are 12 residues in the CDR3. The CDR3 loop is CAISRTGVEQYV. The CDR3 DNA reads TGTGCCATCAGTCGGACAGGGGTCGAGCAGTACGTC.

In its sample, this clonotype was seen a few times. The V and J genes are TRBV20-1 and TRBJ2-5; D is perhaps TRBD1 (6 bases). This CDR3 is 11 amino acids long. Germline V gene data show CDR1 as DFQATT and CDR2 as SNEGSKA (reference sequence). The V end lost 6 bases, the J end lost 5 bases, and 10 bases lay between the germline ends. The CDR3: CSANQGETQYF. CDR3 nucleotides: TGCAGTGCAAACCAGGGGGAGACCCAGTACTTC.

V gene TRBV12-3 or TRBV12-4 combines with J gene TRBJ1-2, with D unresolved. V was pared by 4 bases and J by 2 bases, with 8 bases between. CDR3 length equals 13 residues. CDR3 nucleotide sequence: TGTGCCAGCAGTTCGAAACAGAACTATGGCTACACCTTC. Its translation is CASSSKQNYGYTF.

This chain joins TRBV6-2 or TRBV6-3 and TRBJ1-3; D remains ambiguous. The V gene lost 8 bases and the J gene lost 0 bases, with 8 bases spanning the gap. Germline lookup yields CDR1 MNHEY and CDR2 SVGEGT. This CDR3 is built from 13 residues. The CDR3 DNA follows: TGTGCCAGCGGACTTATCTCTGGAAACACCATATATTTT. Translating it yields CASGLISGNTIYF.

Only a few counts were recorded for this clonotype. The chain combines TRBV9 with TRBJ2-3; 11 bases are a match to TRBD2. CDR1 and CDR2 (germline): SGDLS, YYNGEE. The CDR3 sequence is 13 residues long. Trimming at V came to 3 bases and at J to 14 bases, leaving 8 bases not matched to a gene. CDR3 bases: TGTGCCAGCAGCGCCGAGACTAGCGGGGCTGCGTATTTT. It translates to CASSAETSGAAYF.

V is TRBV18 and J is TRBJ1-6, with a possible D match to TRBD1 (6 bases). The V gene lost 6 bases and the J gene lost 5 bases, with 11 bases spanning the gap. There are 14 residues in the CDR3. Germline V lookup: CDR1 KGHSH, CDR2 LQKENI. The CDR3 spells CASSQGRNNSPLHF. The CDR3 DNA sequence: TGTGCCAGCTCGCAGGGGAGGAATAATTCACCCCTCCACTTT.

This clonotype was seen many times. The chain recombines TRBV7-2 with TRBJ2-5; 10 bases agree with TRBD1. This CDR3 has 14 amino acids. The germline V gene has CDR1 SGHTA and CDR2 FQGNSA. V was pared by 4 bases and J by 12 bases, with 11 bases of the junction left unmatched. CDR3 sequence reads: CASSSTGQGSFEYF. Written as DNA, the CDR3 is TGTGCCAGCAGCTCCACGGGACAGGGGTCGTTTGAGTACTTC.

This clonotype was recorded a few times. The CDR3 protein is CASSPYLWNEQFF. Here the CDR3 DNA reads TGTGCCAGCAGCCCGTACCTCTGGAATGAGCAGTTCTTC. The chain couples TRBV7-3 to TRBJ2-1; no reliable D call. V lost 5 bases to trimming and J lost 7 bases, with 12 bases between them. The CDR3 contains 13 residues. Germline CDR1 is SGHTA and CDR2 is FQGTGA.

This clonotype has a count of ten or more. The chain carries TRBV27 and TRBJ1-5; D is unresolved. V lost 2 bases, J lost 5 bases, and 13 bases lay in between. The CDR3 runs 15 residues. Germline CDR1 reads MNHEY; CDR2 reads SMNVEV (reference sequence). The CDR3 sequence: CASSLRYRGDQPQHF. Written as DNA, the CDR3 is TGTGCCAGCAGTTTACGATATCGTGGAGATCAGCCCCAGCATTTT.

This clonotype was observed a few times. The rearrangement uses TRBV6-2 or TRBV6-3 and TRBJ2-1, with 7 nucleotides matching TRBD1. CDR1 and CDR2 from the germline V gene are MNHEY and SVGEGT. Trimming took 6 bases from V and 7 from J; bases not matched to a gene: 6. The CDR3 extends over 13 amino acids. CDR3: CASRRQGWNEQFF. CDR3 nucleotide sequence: TGTGCCAGCAGGAGACAGGGCTGGAATGAGCAGTTCTTC.

The chain links TRBV12-3 or TRBV12-4 to TRBJ2-6; D is possibly TRBD2 (7 bases). V was trimmed by 5 bases and J by 1 base, leaving 15 bases between them. The CDR3 is made up of 17 amino acids. CDR3: CASSEARGASGANVLTF. Here the CDR3 DNA reads TGTGCCAGCAGTGAAGCCCGGGGGGCGTCTGGGGCCAACGTCCTGACTTTC.

This clonotype was counted many times. This CDR3 reads CSVEYEVPGRGAFF. CDR3 nucleotide sequence: TGCAGCGTTGAATACGAGGTTCCGGGCCGAGGGGCTTTCTTT. The chain combines TRBV29-1 with TRBJ1-1; unclear D gene. V was cut by 2 bases and J by 11 bases, with 21 bases left in between. The length of the CDR3 is 14 residues. Per the germline V gene, CDR1 is SQVTM and CDR2 is ANQGSEA.

This clonotype occurred a few times. This chain connects TRBV7-6 to TRBJ2-2, with 7 bases aligning to TRBD1. The CDR3 covers 14 residues. CDR1 is SGHVS and CDR2 is FNYEAQ in the germline V gene. The J segment lost 4 bases and the V segment lost 3 bases, leaving 2 bases of the junction unmatched. DNA of the CDR3: TGTGCCAGCAGCTTTACAGGGGCCACCGGGGAGCTGTTTTTT. Its protein is CASSFTGATGELFF.

The V and J genes are TRBV4-2 and TRBJ1-3; TRBD1 might be the D (6 bases). Looked up from germline, CDR1 is LGHNA and CDR2 is YNFKEQ. CDR3 length: 14 amino acids. Trimming stripped 4 bases from V and 4 bases from J, with 11 bases between. The CDR3 loop is CASSREGVGNTIYF. As DNA, the CDR3 is TGTGCCAGCAGCCGCGAGGGGGTCGGAAACACCATATATTTT.